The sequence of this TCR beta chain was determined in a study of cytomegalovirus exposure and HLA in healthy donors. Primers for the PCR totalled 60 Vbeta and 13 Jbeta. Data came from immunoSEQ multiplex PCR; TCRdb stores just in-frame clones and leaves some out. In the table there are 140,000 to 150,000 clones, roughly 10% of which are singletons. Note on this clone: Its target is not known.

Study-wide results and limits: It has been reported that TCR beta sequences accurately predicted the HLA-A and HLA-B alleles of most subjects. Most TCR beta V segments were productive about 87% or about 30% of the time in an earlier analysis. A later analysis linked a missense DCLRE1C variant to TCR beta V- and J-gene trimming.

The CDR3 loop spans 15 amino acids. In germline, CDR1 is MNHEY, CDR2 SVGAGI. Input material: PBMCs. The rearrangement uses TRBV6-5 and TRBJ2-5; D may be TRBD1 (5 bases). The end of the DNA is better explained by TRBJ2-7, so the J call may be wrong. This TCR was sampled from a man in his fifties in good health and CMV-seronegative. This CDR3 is CASTLTWGGAREQYF. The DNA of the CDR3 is TGTGCCAGCACCCTTACTTGGGGTGGGGCGCGCGAGCAGTACTTC.